These 17 T cell receptor beta chains came from one sample sequenced in a study of cytomegalovirus exposure and HLA in healthy donors. PCR primers comprised 60 Vbeta and 13 Jbeta primers. The assay was immunoSEQ multiplex PCR, and TCRdb's table has in-frame clones only and misses some. In the table there are around 90,000 clones, around three quarters of which are singletons. The sequenced sample consisted of PBMCs. Receptor source: a man between 25 and 39 years old in good health and CMV-seronegative.

The chain combines TRBV6-5 with TRBJ2-3, with D perhaps TRBD2 (6 bases). This CDR3 contains 15 residues. The V gene lost 6 bases and the J gene lost 5 bases, with 18 bases spanning the gap. Germline V gene lookup returns CDR1 MNHEY and CDR2 SVGAGI. This CDR3 is CASSLGGERKDTQYF. The CDR3 DNA follows: TGTGCCAGCAGCTTGGGGGGAGAGCGGAAAGATACGCAGTATTTT.

This clone appeared once. This chain uses TRBV5-1 with TRBJ2-1, with a weak D call TRBD2 (5 bases). V lost 4 bases and J lost 0, with 8 bases in between. Per germline, CDR1 SGHRS and CDR2 YFSETQ. CDR3 length equals 14 residues. The DNA of the CDR3 is TGCGCCAGCAGCCGGGAAGACTCCTACAATGAGCAGTTCTTC. It codes for CASSREDSYNEQFF.

This clone appeared a single time. The genes are TRBV5-1 and TRBJ2-5; the match to TRBD1 covers 8 bases. Trimming took 1 base from V and 4 from J; bases not matched to a gene: 3. The CDR3 loop spans 14 amino acids. Germline V CDR1 and CDR2: SGHRS, YFSETQ. The CDR3 DNA reads as TGCGCCAGCAGCTTGACAGGGGGTAGAGAGACCCAGTACTTC. The encoded protein is CASSLTGGRETQYF.

The chain has TRBV5-1 and TRBJ2-1, with 11 bases matching TRBD2. Germline CDR1 is SGHRS and CDR2 is YFSETQ. CDR3 size: 14 residues. With V trimmed by 7 bases and J by 1 base, 1 base remained unmatched. The CDR3 bases are TGCGCCAGCGGGACTAGCGGTTCCTACAATGAGCAGTTCTTC. Translated, it gives CASGTSGSYNEQFF. Complete variable domain (other parts from reference TRBV5-1 and TRBJ2-1): KAGVTQTPRYLIKTRGQQVTLSCSPISGHRSVSWYQQTPGQGLQFLFEYFSETQRNKGNFPGRFSGRQFSNSRSEMNVSTLELGDSALYLCASGTSGSYNEQFFGPGTRLTVL.

This clone was seen a few times. The rearrangement joins TRBV6-1 to TRBJ1-1; 9 nucleotides line up with TRBD1. The germline CDR1 and CDR2 sequences are MNHNS and SASEGT. The CDR3 covers 13 residues. V lost 2 bases, J lost 9 bases, and 4 bases stayed unmatched. The CDR3 nucleotides are TGTGCCAGCAGTGAAAAGACAGGGGGTAAAGCTTTCTTT. It encodes CASSEKTGGKAFF.

This clone appeared a single time. The V gene is TRBV4-1, the J gene TRBJ2-5, with TRBD2 matching over 7 bases. J gave up 5 bases and V 0 bases, and 3 bases lay outside the gene matches. Germline V CDR1 and CDR2: MGHRA, YSYEKL. This CDR3 is 14 amino acids long. The CDR3 DNA reads TGCGCCAGCAGCCAAGAAAGGACTAGGGAGACCCAGTACTTC. Amino acid sequence: CASSQERTRETQYF.

This chain uses TRBV4-3 with TRBJ1-2, with TRBD1 identical over 10 bases. CDR1 is LGHNA and CDR2 is YSLEER in the germline V gene. V lost 4 bases, J lost 12 bases, and 11 bases stayed unmatched. The CDR3 length is 14 residues. The CDR3, as DNA: TGCGCCAGCAGCCGGACCGGGACAGGGGAGTTCCACACCTTC. Translating it yields CASSRTGTGEFHTF.

This rearrangement joins TRBV4-1 to TRBJ1-1; D gene unclear. Germline lookup yields CDR1 MGHRA and CDR2 YSYEKL. Trimming left V 4 bases short and J 7 bases short, with 25 bases between. The CDR3 has 17 residues. The CDR3 reads CASSPPKPGKEVGEAFF. The CDR3 DNA reads as TGCGCCAGCAGCCCCCCGAAGCCCGGGAAAGAGGTTGGTGAAGCTTTCTTT.

The chain uses TRBV28 and TRBJ2-6; D remains ambiguous. CDR3 length: 15 amino acids. V was pared by 6 bases and J by 0 bases, with 9 bases between. CDR1 MDHEN and CDR2 SYDVKM come from the germline V gene. CDR3 residues: CASSAGFSGANVLTF. For the CDR3, the DNA is TGTGCCAGCAGCGCAGGATTCTCTGGGGCCAACGTCCTGACTTTC.

The V call is TRBV4-1, the J call TRBJ1-1, with D perhaps matching TRBD1 (5 bases). The germline V gene encodes CDR1 MGHRA and CDR2 YSYEKL. The CDR3 spans 16 residues. V lost 4 bases and J 4 bases, leaving 19 bases between the germline ends. The CDR3 is CASSRVGGGTSTEAFF. The CDR3, as DNA: TGCGCCAGCAGCCGCGTTGGGGGGGGTACCTCCACTGAAGCTTTCTTT.

The chain has TRBV4-2 and TRBJ2-7, with 9 bases that match TRBD1. The CDR3 is 15 residues long. The trim removed 4 bases at V and 5 bases at J, leaving 9 bases unmatched. Germline V gene data show CDR1 as LGHNA and CDR2 as YNFKEQ. The CDR3 DNA reads as TGTGCCAGCAGCCCCTATTCCAGACAGGGGGACGAGCAGTACTTC. Translating it yields CASSPYSRQGDEQYF.

The chain uses TRBV27 and TRBJ1-1, with D possibly being TRBD1 (6 bases). The V end lost 8 bases, the J end lost 11 bases, and 18 bases lay between the germline ends. Germline CDR1 MNHEY, CDR2 SMNVEV (reference sequence). The CDR3 covers 12 residues. CDR3 in amino acids: CASSTQGLGAFF. In DNA, the CDR3 is TGTGCCAGCTCCACACAGGGTCTTGGGGCTTTCTTT.

The chain recombines TRBV5-4 with TRBJ2-1; TRBD1 aligns across 8 bases. Germline values: CDR1 SGHNT, CDR2 YYREEE (reference sequence). V was pared by 5 bases and J by 5 bases, with 6 bases of the junction left unmatched. The CDR3 totals 14 residues. CDR3 DNA sequence: TGTGCCAGCAGTGGGACAGGTCCTCACAATGAGCAGTTCTTC. As protein: CASSGTGPHNEQFF.

The chain is built from TRBV7-6 and TRBJ1-2; TRBD1 matches 8 bases. The CDR3 runs 14 residues. V was clipped by 5 bases and J by 4 bases; unmatched bases: 6. CDR1 SGHVS and CDR2 FNYEAQ come from the germline V gene. The CDR3 bases are TGTGCCAGCAGCCTAATGGACAGGGTCTATGGCTACACCTTC. As protein: CASSLMDRVYGYTF.

J is TRBJ1-5 and V is TRBV19; a possible D gene is TRBD1 (6 bases). The ends were cut back, 3 bases at V and 3 bases at J, with 9 bases in the middle. Germline-derived CDR1 and CDR2 are LNHDA and SQIVND (reference sequence). The CDR3 length is 14 residues. The CDR3 is CASSIGQNNQPQHF. CDR3 in DNA: TGTGCCAGTAGTATCGGACAGAACAATCAGCCCCAGCATTTT.

This clone showed up just a few times. V gene TRBV27 combines with J gene TRBJ2-5; tentatively, D is TRBD2 (6 bases). Looked up from germline, CDR1 is MNHEY and CDR2 is SMNVEV (reference sequence). The CDR3 sequence is 16 residues long. V was cut by 3 bases and J by 7 bases, with 21 bases left in between. CDR3 region: CASSFAFGGNRGTQYF. CDR3 sequence (DNA): TGTGCCAGCAGTTTTGCGTTTGGAGGGAATCGGGGGACCCAGTACTTC.

The chain links TRBV5-1 to TRBJ1-1; 8 nucleotides match TRBD1. CDR1 SGHRS and CDR2 YFSETQ come from the germline V gene. J gave up 3 bases and V 5 bases, and 6 bases lay outside the gene matches. This CDR3 has 14 residues. The CDR3 reads CASRPDRGYTEAFF. The CDR3 DNA sequence: TGCGCCAGCAGACCAGACAGGGGCTACACTGAAGCTTTCTTT.